Listed here are 14 T cell receptor beta chains from one sample, sequenced in a study of shared clonotypes between healthy human individuals. As defined, naive CD8 cells were CD45RO-negative and positively selected for CCR7, with terminally differentiated effector memory CD45RA+ cells excluded. Assay: immunoSEQ multiplex PCR; the TCRdb copy retains only in-frame clones and omits some. The sample yields about 2.2 million clones, around 93% seen once. The sequenced sample was naive CD8+ T cells from PBMCs. Receptor source: a man aged 18 to 29 in good health. Some clones in this sample may be carry-over from other donors' samples.

The genes are TRBV14 and TRBJ2-4; 7 positions agree with TRBD1. The CDR3 has 16 residues. Germline lookup yields CDR1 SGHDN and CDR2 FVKESK. V lost 5 bases and J lost 3; bases outside the gene matches: 10. CDR3 DNA: TGTGCCAGCAGCGGAATACACCGGGACAGCAAAAACATTCAGTACTTC. It codes for CASSGIHRDSKNIQYF.

The chain is built from TRBV6-5 and TRBJ2-5; tentatively, D is TRBD1 (5 bases). The CDR3 is 15 amino acids. The V and J ends lost 6 bases and 7 bases respectively, with 21 bases between them. Germline loops: CDR1 MNHEY, CDR2 SVGAGI. CDR3 nucleotide sequence: TGTGCCAGCAGGCCCACCCAGGGAAGGGTGGTGACCCAGTACTTC. Translation: CASRPTQGRVVTQYF.

V is TRBV6-1 and J is TRBJ2-5; 9 bases agree with TRBD2. This CDR3 is built from 16 residues. V was pared by 2 bases and J by 5 bases, with 9 bases of the junction left unmatched. Germline V CDR1 and CDR2: MNHNS, SASEGT. CDR3 region: CASSETPGLATETQYF. CDR3 nucleotide sequence: TGTGCCAGCAGTGAAACCCCAGGACTAGCGACGGAGACCCAGTACTTC.

The genes are TRBV19 and TRBJ1-1, with D maybe TRBD1 (5 bases). Trimming took off 5 bases at V and 0 bases at J, with 10 bases between the two ends. This CDR3 is 14 amino acids long. CDR1 is LNHDA, CDR2 SQIVND, per germline (reference sequence). This CDR3 is CASSLTGLNTEAFF. CDR3 coding DNA: TGTGCCAGTAGTCTTACAGGCCTGAACACTGAAGCTTTCTTT.

The J gene is TRBJ2-1, the V gene TRBV12-5, with 8 bases fitting TRBD2. The V gene's germline CDR1 is LGHNT and CDR2 FRNRAP. Unmatched junction bases numbered 3, after V lost 7 bases and J lost 4 bases. The CDR3 has 13 amino acids. CDR3 loop: CASVAGYYNEQFF. The CDR3 DNA is TGTGCTAGTGTAGCGGGGTATTACAATGAGCAGTTCTTC.

The count of this clone is one. Here the CDR3 reads CASSERGQVTYEQYF. CDR3 in DNA: TGTGCCAGCAGTGAAAGGGGACAGGTAACCTACGAGCAGTACTTC. This chain joins TRBV6-1 and TRBJ2-7; 8 nucleotides line up with TRBD1. The germline CDR1 and CDR2 sequences are MNHNS and SASEGT. The V segment lost 2 bases and the J segment 2 bases; nucleotides outside the gene matches: 5. The CDR3 is 15 amino acids.

The chain employs TRBV27 and TRBJ2-3, with 8 bases lining up with TRBD1. Germline CDR1 reads MNHEY; CDR2 reads SMNVEV (reference sequence). Trimming removed 5 bases from V and 2 bases from J; junction bases left unmatched: 6. This CDR3 contains 15 residues. The CDR3 bases are TGTGCCAGCAGTGTAAATCAGGGGGCCACAGATACGCAGTATTTT. Its protein is CASSVNQGATDTQYF.

This chain uses TRBV29-1 with TRBJ2-6, with 8 positions matching TRBD1. From germline, CDR1 is SQVTM and CDR2 ANQGSEA. Losses at the gene ends were 3 bases for V and 0 bases for J; bases not matched to a gene: 7. The CDR3 covers 17 residues. CDR3 region: CSVEGGQESSGANVLTF. The CDR3 DNA is TGCAGCGTTGAGGGGGGACAGGAAAGCTCTGGGGCCAACGTCCTGACTTTC. The full variable domain, its missing parts supplied by reference TRBV29-1 and TRBJ2-6, is SAVISQKPSRDICQRGTSLTIQCQVDSQVTMMFWYRQQPGQSLTLIATANQGSEATYESGFVIDKFPISRPNLTFSTLTVSNMSPEDSSIYLCSVEGGQESSGANVLTFGAGSRLTVL.

The chain links TRBV19 to TRBJ2-2, with D perhaps matching TRBD1 (5 bases). In germline, CDR1 is LNHDA, CDR2 SQIVND (reference sequence). The CDR3 has 14 residues. V gave up 11 bases and J gave up 2 bases, with 15 bases separating them. This CDR3 reads CAAADRPNTGELFF. The CDR3 nucleotides are TGTGCCGCTGCCGACAGACCTAACACCGGGGAGCTGTTTTTT.

With regard to this clone: At the DNA level, this CDR3 is encoded by other sequences in the same sample as well. The gene calls are TRBV27 and TRBJ1-2; tentative D call: TRBD1 (6 bases). The CDR3 has 13 amino acids. Germline lookup yields CDR1 MNHEY and CDR2 SMNVEV (reference sequence). V dropped 6 bases and J dropped 4 bases, with 12 bases sitting between them. The CDR3, as DNA: TGTGCCAGCAGCCCAGGGGTGAGCTATGGCTACACCTTC. Protein product: CASSPGVSYGYTF.

The CDR3 sequence is CASSLRSGNNEQFF. The DNA of the CDR3 is TGTGCCAGCAGTTTACGGAGCGGGAACAATGAGCAGTTCTTC. The J gene is TRBJ2-1, the V gene TRBV28; 7 nucleotides align to TRBD2. The CDR3 is 14 amino acids. The junction had 3 bases not matched to a gene; V was cut back by 2 bases and J by 5 bases. Germline loops: CDR1 MDHEN, CDR2 SYDVKM.

This rearrangement joins TRBV6-4 to TRBJ2-1; 7 positions agree with TRBD2. CDR1 is MRHNA and CDR2 is SNTAGT in the germline V gene. J lost 9 bases, V lost 6 bases, and 14 bases had no gene match. This CDR3 contains 15 residues. As DNA, the CDR3 is TGTGCCAGCAGCGATTCTGGCGGGAGTTTCTCTGAGCAGTTCTTC. Translating gives CASSDSGGSFSEQFF.

Here the CDR3 DNA reads TGCGCCAGCAGCCAAGTGCCGGGGAAGCTAAGTGAAGAGACCCAGTACTTC. Its protein product is CASSQVPGKLSEETQYF. The gene calls are TRBV4-1 and TRBJ2-5, with a weak D call TRBD2 (5 bases). Trimming cost V 1 base and J 3 bases, with 18 bases left between them. Germline CDR1 and CDR2: MGHRA and YSYEKL. This CDR3 region has 17 residues.

DNA of the CDR3: TGTGCCAGCAGTCAGGGGACCACGGGCGAGACCCAGTACTTC. This gives the protein CASSQGTTGETQYF. The chain employs TRBV27 and TRBJ2-5; D perhaps matches TRBD1 (6 bases). Trimming took off 5 bases at V and 5 bases at J, with 15 bases between the two ends. The germline CDR1 and CDR2 sequences are MNHEY and SMNVEV (reference sequence). This CDR3 has 14 residues.